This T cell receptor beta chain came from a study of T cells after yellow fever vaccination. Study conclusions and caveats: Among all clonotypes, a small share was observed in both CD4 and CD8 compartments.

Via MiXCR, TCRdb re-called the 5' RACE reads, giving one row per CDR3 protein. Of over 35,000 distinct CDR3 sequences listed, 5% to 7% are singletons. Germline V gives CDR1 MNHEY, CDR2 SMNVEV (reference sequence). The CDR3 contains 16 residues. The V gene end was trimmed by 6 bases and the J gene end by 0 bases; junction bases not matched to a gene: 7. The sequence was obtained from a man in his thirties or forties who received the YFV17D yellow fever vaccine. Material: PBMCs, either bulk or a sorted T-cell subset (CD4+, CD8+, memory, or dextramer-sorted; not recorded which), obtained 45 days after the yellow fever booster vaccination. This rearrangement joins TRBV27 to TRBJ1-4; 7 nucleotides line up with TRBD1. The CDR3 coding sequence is TGTGCCAGCAGCGAGGGACAGACAACAACTAATGAAAAACTGTTTTTT. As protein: CASSEGQTTTNEKLFF. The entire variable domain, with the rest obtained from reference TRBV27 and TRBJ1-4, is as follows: EAQVTQNPRYLITVTGKKLTVTCSQNMNHEYMSWYRQDPGLGLRQIYYSMNVEVTDKGDVPEGYKVSRKEKRNFPLILESPSPNQTSLYFCASSEGQTTTNEKLFFGSGTQLSVL.